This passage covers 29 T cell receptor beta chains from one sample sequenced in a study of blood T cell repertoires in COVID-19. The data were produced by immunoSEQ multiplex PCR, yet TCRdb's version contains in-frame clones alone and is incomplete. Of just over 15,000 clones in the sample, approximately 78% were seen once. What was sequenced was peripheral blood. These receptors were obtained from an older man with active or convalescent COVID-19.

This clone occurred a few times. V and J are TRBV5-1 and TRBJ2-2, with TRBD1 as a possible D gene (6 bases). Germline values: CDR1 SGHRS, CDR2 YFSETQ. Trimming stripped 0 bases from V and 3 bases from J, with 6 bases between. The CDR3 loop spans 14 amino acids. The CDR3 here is CASSLGQDTGELFF. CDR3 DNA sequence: TGCGCCAGCAGCTTGGGACAGGACACCGGGGAGCTGTTTTTT.

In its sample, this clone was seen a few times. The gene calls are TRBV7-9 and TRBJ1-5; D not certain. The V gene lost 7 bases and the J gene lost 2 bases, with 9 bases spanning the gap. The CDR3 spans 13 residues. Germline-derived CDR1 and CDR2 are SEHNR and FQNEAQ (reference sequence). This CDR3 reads CASTLGGNQPQHF. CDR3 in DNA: TGTGCCAGCACCCTCGGGGGCAATCAGCCCCAGCATTTT. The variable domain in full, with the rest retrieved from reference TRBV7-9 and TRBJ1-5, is DTGVSQNPRHKITKRGQNVTFRCDPISEHNRLYWYRQTLGQGPEFLTYFQNEAQLEKSRLLSDRFSAERPKGSFSTLEIQRTEQGDSAMYLCASTLGGNQPQHFGDGTRLSIL.

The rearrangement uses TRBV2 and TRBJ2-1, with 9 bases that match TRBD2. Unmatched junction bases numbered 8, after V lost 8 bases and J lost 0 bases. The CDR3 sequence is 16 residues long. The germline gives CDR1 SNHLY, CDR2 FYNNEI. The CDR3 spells CASYEISGGSYNEQFF. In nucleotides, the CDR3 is TGTGCCAGCTACGAGATTAGCGGGGGCTCCTACAATGAGCAGTTCTTC.

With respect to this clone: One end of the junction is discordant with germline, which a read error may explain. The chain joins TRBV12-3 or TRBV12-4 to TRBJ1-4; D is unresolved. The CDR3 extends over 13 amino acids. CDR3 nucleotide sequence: TGTGCCAGCAGTTTGCTAACTAGTGAAAAACTGTTTTTT. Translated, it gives CASSLLTSEKLFF.

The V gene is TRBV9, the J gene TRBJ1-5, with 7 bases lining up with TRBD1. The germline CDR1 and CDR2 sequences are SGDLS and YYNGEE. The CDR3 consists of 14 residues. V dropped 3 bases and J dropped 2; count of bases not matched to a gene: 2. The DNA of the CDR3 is TGTGCCAGCAGCGCCACAGGGGGCAATCAGCCCCAGCATTTT. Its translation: CASSATGGNQPQHF.

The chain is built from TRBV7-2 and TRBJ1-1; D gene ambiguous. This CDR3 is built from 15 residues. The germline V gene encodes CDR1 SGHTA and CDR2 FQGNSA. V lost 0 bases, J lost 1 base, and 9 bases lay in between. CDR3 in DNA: TGTGCCAGCAGCTTAGCTTGGAGGAGGAACACTGAAGCTTTCTTT. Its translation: CASSLAWRRNTEAFF.

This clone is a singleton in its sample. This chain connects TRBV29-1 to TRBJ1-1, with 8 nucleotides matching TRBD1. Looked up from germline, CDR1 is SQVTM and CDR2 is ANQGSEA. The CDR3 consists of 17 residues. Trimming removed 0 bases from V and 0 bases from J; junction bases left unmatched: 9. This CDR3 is CSVEDPGQGVVNTEAFF. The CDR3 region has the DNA TGCAGCGTTGAAGATCCCGGACAGGGCGTGGTGAACACTGAAGCTTTCTTT.

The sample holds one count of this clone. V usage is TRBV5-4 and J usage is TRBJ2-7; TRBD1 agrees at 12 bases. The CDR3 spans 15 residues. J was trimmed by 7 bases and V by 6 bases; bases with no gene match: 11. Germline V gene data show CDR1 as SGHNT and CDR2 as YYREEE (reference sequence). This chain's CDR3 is CASTPRDRGPEEQYF. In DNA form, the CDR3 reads TGTGCCAGCACCCCTAGGGACAGGGGGCCAGAGGAGCAGTACTTC.

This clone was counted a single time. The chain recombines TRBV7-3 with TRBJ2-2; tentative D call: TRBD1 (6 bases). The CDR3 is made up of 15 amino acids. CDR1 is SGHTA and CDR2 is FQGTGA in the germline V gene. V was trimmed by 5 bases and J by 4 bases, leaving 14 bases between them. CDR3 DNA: TGTGCCAGCAGCCCACAGGGAAGTGGCACCGGGGAGCTGTTTTTT. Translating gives CASSPQGSGTGELFF.

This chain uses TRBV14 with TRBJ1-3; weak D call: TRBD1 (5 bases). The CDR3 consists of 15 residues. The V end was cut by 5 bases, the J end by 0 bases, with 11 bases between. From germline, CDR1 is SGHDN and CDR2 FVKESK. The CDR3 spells CASSSMGHSGNTIYF. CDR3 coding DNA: TGTGCCAGCAGCTCAATGGGGCACTCTGGAAACACCATATATTTT.

In nucleotides, the CDR3 is TGTGCCAGCAGCACCATGACTTATAACTATGGCTACACCTTC. Translation: CASSTMTYNYGYTF. This chain uses TRBV5-6 with TRBJ1-2; D is unclear. Trimming cost V 4 bases and J 1 base, with 11 bases left between them. From germline, CDR1 is SGHDT and CDR2 YYEEEE. This CDR3 is 14 amino acids long.

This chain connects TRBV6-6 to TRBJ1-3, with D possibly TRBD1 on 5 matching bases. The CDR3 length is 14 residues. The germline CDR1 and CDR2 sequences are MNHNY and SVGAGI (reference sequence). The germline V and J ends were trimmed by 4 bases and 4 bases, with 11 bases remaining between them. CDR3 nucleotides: TGTGCCAGCAGTTTTTTAGGGGTCGGAAACACCATATATTTT. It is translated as CASSFLGVGNTIYF.

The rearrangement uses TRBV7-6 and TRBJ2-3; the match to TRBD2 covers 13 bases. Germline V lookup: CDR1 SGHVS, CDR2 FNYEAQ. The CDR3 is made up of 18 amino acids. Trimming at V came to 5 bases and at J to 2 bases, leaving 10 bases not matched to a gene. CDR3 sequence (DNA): TGTGCCAGCAGCCCCAACTCGGGACTAGCGGGGAACACAGATACGCAGTATTTT. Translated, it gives CASSPNSGLAGNTDTQYF. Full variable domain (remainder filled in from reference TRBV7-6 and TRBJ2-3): GAGVSQSPRYKVTKRGQDVALRCDPISGHVSLYWYRQALGQGPEFLTYFNYEAQQDKSGLPNDRFSAERPEGSISTLTIQRTEQRDSAMYRCASSPNSGLAGNTDTQYFGPGTRLTVL.

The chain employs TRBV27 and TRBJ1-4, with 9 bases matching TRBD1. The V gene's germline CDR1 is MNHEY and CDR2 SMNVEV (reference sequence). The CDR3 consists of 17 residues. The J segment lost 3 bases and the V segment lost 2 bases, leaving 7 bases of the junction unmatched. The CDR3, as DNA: TGTGCCAGCAGTTTAAACGGACAGGGGAAACCTAATGAAAAACTGTTTTTT. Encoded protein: CASSLNGQGKPNEKLFF.

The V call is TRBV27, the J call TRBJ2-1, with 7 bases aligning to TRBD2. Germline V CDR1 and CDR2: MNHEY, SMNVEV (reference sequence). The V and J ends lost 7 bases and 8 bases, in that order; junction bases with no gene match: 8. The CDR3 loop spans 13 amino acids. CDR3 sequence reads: CASKLAAADEQFF. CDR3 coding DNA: TGTGCCAGCAAGCTAGCGGCAGCGGATGAGCAGTTCTTC.

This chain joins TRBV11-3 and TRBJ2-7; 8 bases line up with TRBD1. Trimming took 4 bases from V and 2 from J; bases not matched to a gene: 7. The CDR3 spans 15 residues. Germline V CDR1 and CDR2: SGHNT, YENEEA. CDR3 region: CASSSNRDRTYEQYF. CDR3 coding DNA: TGTGCCAGCAGCTCGAACCGGGACAGGACCTACGAGCAGTACTTC. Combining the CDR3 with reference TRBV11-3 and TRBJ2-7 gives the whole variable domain EAGVVQSPRYKIIEKKQPVAFWCNPISGHNTLYWYLQNLGQGPELLIRYENEEAVDDSQLPKDRFSAERLKGVDSTLKIQPAELGDSAVYLCASSSNRDRTYEQYFGPGTRLTVT.

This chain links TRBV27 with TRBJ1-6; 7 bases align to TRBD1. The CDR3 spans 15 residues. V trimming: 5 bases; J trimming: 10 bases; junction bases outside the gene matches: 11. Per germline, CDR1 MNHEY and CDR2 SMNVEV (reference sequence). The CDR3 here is CASSPPTGTGSPLHF. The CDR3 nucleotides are TGTGCCAGCAGTCCGCCGACAGGGACGGGGTCACCCCTCCACTTT.

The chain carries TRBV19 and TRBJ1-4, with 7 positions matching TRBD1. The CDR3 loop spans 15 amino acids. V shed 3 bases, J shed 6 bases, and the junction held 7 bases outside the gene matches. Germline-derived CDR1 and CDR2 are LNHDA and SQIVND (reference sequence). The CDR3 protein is CASSIGGGRHEKLFF. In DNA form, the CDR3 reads TGTGCCAGTAGTATCGGAGGGGGCCGTCATGAAAAACTGTTTTTT.

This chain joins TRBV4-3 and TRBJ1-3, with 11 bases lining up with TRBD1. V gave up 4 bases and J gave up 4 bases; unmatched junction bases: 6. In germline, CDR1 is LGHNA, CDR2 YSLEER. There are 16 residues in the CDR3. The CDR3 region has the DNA TGCGCCAGCAGCCCGGGGACAGGGGGATTCGGAAACACCATATATTTT. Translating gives CASSPGTGGFGNTIYF.

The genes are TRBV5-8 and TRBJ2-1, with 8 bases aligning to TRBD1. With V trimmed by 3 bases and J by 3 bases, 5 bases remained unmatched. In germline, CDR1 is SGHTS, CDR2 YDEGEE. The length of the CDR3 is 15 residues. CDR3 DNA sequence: TGTGCCAGCAGCTCCGGGACAGGAAACTACAATGAGCAGTTCTTC. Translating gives CASSSGTGNYNEQFF.

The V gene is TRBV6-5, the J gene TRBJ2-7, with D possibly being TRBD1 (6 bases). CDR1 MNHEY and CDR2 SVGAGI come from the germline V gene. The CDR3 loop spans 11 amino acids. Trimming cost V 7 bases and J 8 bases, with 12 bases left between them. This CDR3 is CASIFRDKQYF. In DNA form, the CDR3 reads TGTGCCAGCATCTTCCGGGACAAGCAGTACTTC.

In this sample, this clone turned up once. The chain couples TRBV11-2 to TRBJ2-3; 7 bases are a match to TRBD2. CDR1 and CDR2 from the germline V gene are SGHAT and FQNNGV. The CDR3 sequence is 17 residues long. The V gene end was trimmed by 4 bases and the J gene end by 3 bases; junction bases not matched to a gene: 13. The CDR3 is CASSSRSRGDRTDTQYF. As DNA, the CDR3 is TGTGCCAGCAGCTCTCGATCCCGGGGGGACCGAACAGATACGCAGTATTTT.

The CDR3 coding sequence is TGTGCCAGCAGCTTAGGGGGACTAGCGGGGGTCTACGAGCAGTACTTC. It codes for CASSLGGLAGVYEQYF. J is TRBJ2-7 and V is TRBV7-2; 14 nucleotides agree with TRBD2. V trimming: 1 base; J trimming: 3 bases; junction bases outside the gene matches: 2. The CDR3 covers 16 residues. Germline CDR1 reads SGHTA; CDR2 reads FQGNSA. Full variable domain (rest looked up from reference TRBV7-2 and TRBJ2-7): GAGVSQSPSNKVTEKGKDVELRCDPISGHTALYWYRQSLGQGLEFLIYFQGNSAPDKSGLPSDRFSAERTGGSVSTLTIQRTQQEDSAVYLCASSLGGLAGVYEQYFGPGTRLTVT.

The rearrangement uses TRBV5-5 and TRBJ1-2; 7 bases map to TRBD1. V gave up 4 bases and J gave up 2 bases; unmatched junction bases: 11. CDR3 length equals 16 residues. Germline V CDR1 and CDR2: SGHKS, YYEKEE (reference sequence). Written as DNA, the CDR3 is TGTGCCAGCAGCCCGTTCCGGGACAGTAACAACTATGGCTACACCTTC. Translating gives CASSPFRDSNNYGYTF.

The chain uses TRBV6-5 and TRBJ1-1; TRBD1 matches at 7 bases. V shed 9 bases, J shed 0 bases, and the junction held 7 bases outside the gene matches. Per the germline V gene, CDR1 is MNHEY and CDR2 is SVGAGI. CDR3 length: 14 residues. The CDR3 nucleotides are TGTGCCAGTTACACAGGGGCGATGAACACTGAAGCTTTCTTT. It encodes CASYTGAMNTEAFF.

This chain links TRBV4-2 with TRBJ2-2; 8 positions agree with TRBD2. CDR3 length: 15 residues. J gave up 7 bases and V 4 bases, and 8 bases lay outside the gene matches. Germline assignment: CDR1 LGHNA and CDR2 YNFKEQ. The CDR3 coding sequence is TGTGCCAGCAGCCCCTCGACGGGGGGGCACGGGGAGCTGTTTTTT. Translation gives CASSPSTGGHGELFF.

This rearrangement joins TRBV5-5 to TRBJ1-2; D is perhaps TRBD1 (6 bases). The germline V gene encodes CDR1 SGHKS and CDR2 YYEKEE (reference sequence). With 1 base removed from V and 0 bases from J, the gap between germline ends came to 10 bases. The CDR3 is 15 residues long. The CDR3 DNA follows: TGTGCCAGCAGCTTGTGGGGGCCCTCTAACTATGGCTACACCTTC. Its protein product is CASSLWGPSNYGYTF.

The CDR3 coding sequence is TGTGCCACTCCCCGGGGACAGGGATATTTCACTGAAGCTTTCTTT. Protein product: CATPRGQGYFTEAFF. The J gene is TRBJ1-1, the V gene TRBV24-1; TRBD1 agrees at 9 bases. The CDR3 loop spans 15 amino acids. Germline-derived CDR1 and CDR2 are KGHDR and SFDVKD. J was trimmed by 4 bases and V by 10 bases; bases with no gene match: 12.

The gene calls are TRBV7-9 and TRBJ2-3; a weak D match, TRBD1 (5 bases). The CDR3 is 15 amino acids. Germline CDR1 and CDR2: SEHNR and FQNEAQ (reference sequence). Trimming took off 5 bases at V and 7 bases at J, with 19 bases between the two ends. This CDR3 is CASSRGPLGENTQYF. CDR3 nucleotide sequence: TGTGCCAGCAGCCGAGGACCCCTAGGGGAAAATACGCAGTATTTT.